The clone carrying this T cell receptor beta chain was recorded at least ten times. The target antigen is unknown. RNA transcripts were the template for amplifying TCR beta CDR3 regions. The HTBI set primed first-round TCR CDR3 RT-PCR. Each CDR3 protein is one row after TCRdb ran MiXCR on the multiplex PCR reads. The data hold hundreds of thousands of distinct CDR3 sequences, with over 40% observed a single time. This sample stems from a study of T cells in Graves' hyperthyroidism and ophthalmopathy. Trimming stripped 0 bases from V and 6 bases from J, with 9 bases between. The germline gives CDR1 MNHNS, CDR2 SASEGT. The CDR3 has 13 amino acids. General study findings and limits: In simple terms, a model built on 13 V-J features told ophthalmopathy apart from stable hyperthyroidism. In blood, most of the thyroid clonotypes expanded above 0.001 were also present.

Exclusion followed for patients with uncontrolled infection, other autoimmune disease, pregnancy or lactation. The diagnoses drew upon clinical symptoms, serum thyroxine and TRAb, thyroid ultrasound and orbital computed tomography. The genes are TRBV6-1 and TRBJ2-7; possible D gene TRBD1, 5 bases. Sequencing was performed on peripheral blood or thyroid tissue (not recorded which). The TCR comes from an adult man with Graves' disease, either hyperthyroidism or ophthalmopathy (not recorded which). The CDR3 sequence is CASSEAQGGEQYF. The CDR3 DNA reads TGTGCCAGCAGTGAAGCCCAGGGTGGCGAGCAGTACTTC.